The sequence of this TCR beta chain was determined in a study of regulatory T cells in long-lasting Graves disease. The study, taken as a whole, reports: Persistent cases of Graves' showed reduced TCR diversity relative to newly diagnosed patients. Blood alone, not thyroid tissue, was studied. Persistent disease favored TRBV28, TRBJ1-2 and TRBJ2-5.

With iRepertoire HTBI primers and Arm-PCR of CDR3 regions, TCR beta libraries were built. TCRdb used MiXCR to reprocess the multiplex PCR reads, holding one entry per CDR3 protein. Of over 200,000 distinct CDR3 sequences in the sample, roughly 18% were seen once. The V gene's germline CDR1 is MDHEN and CDR2 SYDVKM. The CDR3 contains 11 residues. Time point: newly diagnosed GD, antithyroid drugs for less than 3 months. PBMCs provided the RNA from which the TCR library was made. This clonotype has ten or more counts. Antigen unknown. The junction does not match germline at one end; this may be a read error.

The sample here was peripheral blood mononuclear cells (PBMCs), taken at new diagnosis, from a patient treated with antithyroid drugs. The rearrangement joins TRBV28 to TRBJ1-2; D is perhaps TRBD1 (6 bases). The receptor's source is a female donor with Graves disease. The CDR3 loop reads CASSFRGTSVF. DNA for the CDR3: TGTGCCAGCAGTTTCAGGGGAACGTCGGTATTC.